Reported below is one T cell receptor (beta chain). What it recognizes is unknown. Trimming removed 4 bases from V and 4 bases from J; junction bases left unmatched: 5. This CDR3 has 14 residues. The V gene's germline CDR1 is MNHEY and CDR2 SMNVEV (reference sequence). These data are taken from a study of OX40 agonist ivuxolimab in advanced cancers. Study-level points and caveats: Certain nonresponders likewise exhibited a low normalized T-cell clonal expansion.

Clones were read by immunoSEQ multiplex PCR, and TCRdb kept only the in-frame ones, dropping some. The sample has roughly 50,000 clones; about 81% are singletons. The chain links TRBV27 to TRBJ2-7, with 9 bases fitting TRBD1. The specimen comprised CD4+ or CD8+ T cells sorted from blood, sampled in a trial of the OX40 agonist ivuxolimab. The sequence was collected from an adult with an advanced solid tumor such as melanoma, head and neck, liver or kidney cancer. CDR3 nucleotide sequence: TGTGCCAGCAGTTCCGGGACAGGGTTTTACGAGCAGTACTTC. Translating it yields CASSSGTGFYEQYF.